Below are 15 T cell receptor beta chains sequenced from a single sample in a study of naive and memory T cell subsets. Ligated cDNA underwent four rounds of PCR with nested alpha and beta constant region primers and SP2. TCRdb re-called the 5' RACE reads with MiXCR, one entry per CDR3 protein. Here the sample spans about 62,000 distinct CDR3 sequences, less than 10% being singletons. TCR cDNA received a 3' ligated oligonucleotide that carried a UMI. Receptors were obtained from a female donor in good health.

The rearrangement links TRBV14 to TRBJ2-1; either TRBD1 or TRBD2 may supply D (5 bases each). This CDR3 contains 12 residues. Trimming took off 4 bases at V and 7 bases at J, with 8 bases between the two ends. Germline values: CDR1 SGHDN, CDR2 FVKESK. The CDR3 reads CASSPGRNEQFF. The DNA of the CDR3 is TGTGCCAGCAGCCCGGGACGAAATGAGCAGTTCTTC.

The chain couples TRBV7-9 to TRBJ2-5; perhaps TRBD1 as D (6 bases). Germline V lookup: CDR1 SEHNR, CDR2 FQNEAQ (reference sequence). The V gene lost 5 bases and the J gene lost 3 bases, with 10 bases spanning the gap. The CDR3 runs to 13 residues. CDR3 in DNA: TGTGCCAGCAGCCCAAACAGGGAAGAGACCCAGTACTTC. Translated: CASSPNREETQYF.

This clonotype appeared many times. The chain links TRBV28 to TRBJ1-6; 8 bases match TRBD1. CDR1 is MDHEN, CDR2 SYDVKM, per germline. J gave up 10 bases and V 5 bases, and 7 bases lay outside the gene matches. The CDR3 has 14 amino acids. For the CDR3, the DNA is TGTGCCAGCAGTCCGCCGGGACAGGTCTCACCCCTCCACTTT. It codes for CASSPPGQVSPLHF.

This clonotype was counted many times. The V gene is TRBV12-3 or TRBV12-4, the J gene TRBJ1-5; no firm D call. V was cut by 6 bases and J by 6 bases, with 15 bases left in between. CDR3 length: 14 residues. The CDR3 coding sequence is TGTGCCAGCAGCCTAACGGGGTTCGCTCAGCCCCAGCATTTT. It codes for CASSLTGFAQPQHF.

This clonotype turned up a few times. The V call is TRBV7-9, the J call TRBJ2-7; 12 nucleotides line up with TRBD2. V was pared by 1 base and J by 4 bases, with 2 bases of the junction left unmatched. The CDR3 spans 15 residues. Germline V gene lookup returns CDR1 SEHNR and CDR2 FQNEAQ (reference sequence). CDR3 in DNA: TGTGCCAGCAGCTTAGAAACTAGCGGGAGGTACGAGCAGTACTTC. This translates into CASSLETSGRYEQYF.

There are many counts of this clonotype. The CDR3 DNA is TGTGCCAGCAGTCGACAGGGAATCTATGGCTACACCTTC. Its translation: CASSRQGIYGYTF. V is TRBV28 and J is TRBJ1-2; 7 nucleotides line up with TRBD1. V shed 5 bases, J shed 4 bases, and the junction held 4 bases outside the gene matches. Germline loops: CDR1 MDHEN, CDR2 SYDVKM. The CDR3 runs to 13 residues.

The chain uses TRBV28 and TRBJ2-5, with unresolved D. The CDR3 is made up of 11 amino acids. Germline CDR1 is MDHEN and CDR2 is SYDVKM. Trimming removed 3 bases from V and 5 bases from J, with 4 bases in between. The chain's CDR3 is CASSFSETQYF. Here the CDR3 DNA reads TGTGCCAGCAGTTTCTCGGAGACCCAGTACTTC.

This clonotype has more than one count but fewer than ten. The genes are TRBV10-2 and TRBJ2-3, with TRBD2 matching 7 bases. CDR3 length: 15 amino acids. CDR1 and CDR2 from the germline V gene are WSHSY and SAAADI. The trim removed 7 bases at V and 0 bases at J, leaving 7 bases unmatched. DNA for the CDR3: TGCGCCAGCAAGAAGAGCGGGGAAAGCACAGATACGCAGTATTTT. Protein: CASKKSGESTDTQYF.

The chain couples TRBV7-2 to TRBJ2-3, with a weak D call TRBD2 (5 bases). Between the trimmed V and J ends, which lost 3 bases and 6 bases, there was a span of 10 bases. CDR1 is SGHTA and CDR2 is FQGNSA in the germline V gene. The CDR3 runs to 13 residues. The CDR3 loop reads CASSLGSGDTQYF. CDR3 nucleotides: TGTGCCAGCAGCTTGGGCTCGGGGGATACGCAGTATTTT.

In this sample, this clonotype turned up many times. V gene TRBV18 combines with J gene TRBJ2-1; D is unclear. This CDR3 has 10 amino acids. With 4 bases removed from V and 8 bases from J, the gap between germline ends came to 3 bases. The germline gives CDR1 KGHSH, CDR2 LQKENI. In DNA form, the CDR3 reads TGTGCCAGCTCACAGGATGAGCAGTTCTTC. Translated, it gives CASSQDEQFF.

In its sample, this clonotype was seen a few times. The chain recombines TRBV29-1 with TRBJ2-1, with TRBD2 matching 12 bases. The CDR3 spans 15 residues. Trimming took 2 bases from V and 8 from J; bases not matched to a gene: 7. Per germline, CDR1 SQVTM and CDR2 ANQGSEA. CDR3 DNA sequence: TGCAGCGTTGAACTAGCGGGGGGGCCGATGGATGAGCAGTTCTTC. Its protein is CSVELAGGPMDEQFF.

This clonotype was recorded a few times. The V call is TRBV5-1, the J call TRBJ2-5, with D possibly TRBD1 on 6 matching bases. In germline, CDR1 is SGHRS, CDR2 YFSETQ. Deletions cut 4 bases from V and 13 bases from J, with 17 bases between. This CDR3 has 12 amino acids. The CDR3 DNA follows: TGCGCCAGCAGCCGACAGGACGAGGCCCGGTACTTC. It encodes CASSRQDEARYF.

The gene calls are TRBV4-1 and TRBJ1-2; D might be TRBD1 (6 bases). The CDR3 runs 13 residues. CDR1 MGHRA and CDR2 YSYEKL come from the germline V gene. Trimming took off 2 bases at V and 5 bases at J, with 9 bases between the two ends. The CDR3 coding sequence is TGCGCCAGCAGCCAAAACAGGGTTTATGGCTACACCTTC. Translation gives CASSQNRVYGYTF.

The chain recombines TRBV28 with TRBJ2-5; D not certain. The V gene's germline CDR1 is MDHEN and CDR2 SYDVKM. Trimming cost V 6 bases and J 4 bases, with 18 bases left between them. The CDR3 has 15 amino acids. CDR3 DNA: TGTGCCAGCAGCGGGCCCGGAATCGTATTAGAGACCCAGTACTTC. It encodes CASSGPGIVLETQYF.

This clonotype was picked up a small number of times. The chain uses TRBV11-2 and TRBJ2-2, with D hard to call. Per germline, CDR1 SGHAT and CDR2 FQNNGV. This CDR3 has 18 residues. Trimming stripped 0 bases from V and 6 bases from J, with 20 bases between. CDR3 sequence (DNA): TGTGCCAGCAGCTTAGAATTACTCAGGACCCATGCCCCCGGGGAGCTGTTTTTT. Translation gives CASSLELLRTHAPGELFF.